This T cell receptor (beta chain) is from a study of chemoradiotherapy in HPV16-positive cancers. The assay was immunoSEQ multiplex PCR, and TCRdb's table has in-frame clones only and misses some. Counted here are about 1,400 clones, 72% occurring once; the ten biggest clones make up around 20%. Findings of the study overall: HPV-responsive T-cell expansion during chemoradiotherapy was linked to improved recurrence-free survival in HPV16-positive patients.

Comment on this clone: Its antigen is not identified. One end of the junction is discordant with germline, which a read error may explain. At the DNA level, this CDR3 is encoded by other sequences in the same sample as well.

Germline V gene sequence: CDR1 MNHEY, CDR2 SVGAGI. The CDR3 has 13 amino acids. The sample was tumor tissue, taken from a patient who underwent chemoradiotherapy. The V and J genes are TRBV6-5 and TRBJ2-7; TRBD2 matches 7 bases. This clonotype was obtained from a human donor with HPV-associated anogenital cancer. The CDR3 protein is CATRTSGVYEQYF. The CDR3 nucleotides are TGTGCCACACGGACCAGCGGGGTCTACGAGCAATACTTC.